These 8 T cell receptor beta chains originate from one sample sequenced in a study of cytomegalovirus exposure and HLA in healthy donors (dated by TCRdb to about 2017). Preparation of the library involved the immunoSEQ multiplex PCR assay. The multiplex PCR relied on a mix of 60 forward primers for TCR Vbeta segments and 13 reverse primers for TCR Jbeta segments. The source is immuneACCESS, and TCRdb retained only in-frame sequences with V and J called. Part of the clones is not carried over; for the studies checked, unresolved V genes explain less than half of this, and the remainder is unexplained. Within this sample are fewer than 110,000 clones, with more than 75% of them counted one time only. Jointly, the top ten make up roughly 2.5% of the sample. Input material: PBMCs. The receptor set was obtained from a man aged 25-45 years in good health and CMV-seropositive.

This chain links TRBV5-8 with TRBJ2-7; possible D gene TRBD1, 6 bases. Germline assignment: CDR1 SGHTS and CDR2 YDEGEE. V was clipped by 1 base and J by 3 bases, with 11 bases between them. The CDR3 has 14 amino acids. The CDR3 loop is CASSLIGTRYEQYF. DNA for the CDR3: TGTGCCAGCAGCTTGATAGGGACACGCTACGAGCAGTACTTC.

This clone was observed once. V and J are TRBV15 and TRBJ1-4; D is undetermined. The CDR3 covers 16 residues. Germline assignment: CDR1 LNHNV and CDR2 YYDKDF (reference sequence). With 0 bases removed from V and 5 bases from J, the gap between germline ends came to 13 bases. The CDR3 nucleotides are TGTGCCACCAGCAGAGATAAATGGCAGTTAAATGAAAAACTGTTTTTT. Translating gives CATSRDKWQLNEKLFF.

The V call is TRBV29-1, the J call TRBJ1-1, with D unclear. Germline assignment: CDR1 SQVTM and CDR2 ANQGSEA. This CDR3 region has 13 residues. CDR3 sequence (DNA): TGCCGAGCTAACGGGCAGGAGGGCACTGAAGCTTTCTTT. Its protein product is CRANGQEGTEAFF.

The J gene is TRBJ2-7, the V gene TRBV4-1, with 9 bases identical to TRBD1. Germline CDR1 and CDR2: MGHRA and YSYEKL. CDR3 size: 14 residues. Germline trimming cut 4 bases from V and 3 bases from J; bases unmatched to any gene: 4. CDR3 region: CASSRPGQGYEQYF. The DNA of the CDR3 is TGCGCCAGCAGCCGCCCGGGACAGGGCTACGAGCAGTACTTC.

This rearrangement joins TRBV19 to TRBJ1-5; maybe TRBD1 (6 bases). This CDR3 region has 15 residues. The germline gives CDR1 LNHDA, CDR2 SQIVND (reference sequence). V lost 8 bases and J 0 bases, leaving 14 bases between the germline ends. This CDR3 is CASRQEHFSNQPQHF. CDR3 nucleotides: TGTGCCAGTCGACAGGAGCATTTTAGCAATCAGCCCCAGCATTTT.

This clone appeared a single time. This sequence joins TRBV13 and TRBJ2-5; 7 bases agree with TRBD1. Per germline, CDR1 PRHDT and CDR2 FYEKMQ (reference sequence). The CDR3 has 14 amino acids. V trimming: 5 bases; J trimming: 2 bases; junction bases outside the gene matches: 5. CDR3 amino acids: CASSIDRAQETQYF. Here the CDR3 DNA reads TGTGCCAGCAGCATCGACAGGGCACAAGAGACCCAGTACTTC.

The V and J genes are TRBV5-1 and TRBJ2-1, with TRBD1 identical over 7 bases. CDR1 is SGHRS and CDR2 is YFSETQ in the germline V gene. The V gene end was trimmed by 4 bases and the J gene end by 4 bases; junction bases not matched to a gene: 2. The CDR3 runs 13 residues. The CDR3, as DNA: TGCGCCAGCAGCCCGACAGGGTACAATGAGCAGTTCTTC. It yields the protein CASSPTGYNEQFF.

About this clone: Different DNA sequences within this sample yield the same CDR3. The J gene is TRBJ1-1, the V gene TRBV27; TRBD1 matches 10 bases. Germline assignment: CDR1 MNHEY and CDR2 SMNVEV (reference sequence). V was pared by 5 bases and J by 5 bases, with 14 bases of the junction left unmatched. The CDR3 consists of 17 residues. This CDR3 is CASSPPGQGGGRTEAFF. CDR3 nucleotides: TGTGCCAGCAGTCCACCCGGACAGGGGGGGGGTCGGACTGAAGCTTTCTTT.